This T cell receptor beta chain was identified in a study of CD8+CD57+ T cells in acquired aplastic anemia. Study details: Sorted CD4+ and CD8+ cells gave a mean 3.2 ug DNA, range 0.2 to 27.4 ug.

TCR beta VDJ and CDR3 profiles were obtained from a genomic DNA template. TCRdb reprocessed the reads with MiXCR, giving one entry per CDR3 protein. Of some 410,000 distinct CDR3 sequences detected, around 72% appear once; the ten largest clones hold approximately 3.8%. The V end lost 8 bases, the J end lost 7 bases, and 9 bases lay between the germline ends. This CDR3 region has 12 residues. Per germline, CDR1 MNHNS and CDR2 SASEGT. The receptor was isolated from a human donor in good health, serving as a control. The chain couples TRBV6-1 to TRBJ1-6; D is ambiguous. The material sequenced was sorted CD4+, CD8+, or CD8+CD57+ T cells (not recorded which) from PBMCs. Written as DNA, the CDR3 is TGTGCCAGCGATTTAAAGAATTCACCCCTCCACTTT. This gives the protein CASDLKNSPLHF.